The clone carrying this T cell receptor beta chain was observed at least ten times. The antigen remains undetermined. The hyperthyroidism patients had all been newly diagnosed, and their disease duration was under 2 months. Their ages ranged from 18 to 65 years. TCR beta CDR3 regions were amplified from RNA transcripts. RT-PCR in the first round (using the HTBI primer set) targeted the TCR CDR3. One entry per CDR3 protein, called by TCRdb with MiXCR from the multiplex PCR reads. Of about 360,000 distinct CDR3 sequences in the sample, approximately 14% were seen once. The data are from a study of T cells in Graves' hyperthyroidism and ophthalmopathy. Study background: The authors collected peripheral blood at initial diagnosis, before any treatment.

General study findings and limits: Peripheral blood also featured most of the thyroid clonotypes expanded above 0.001.

Sample: blood. This TCR came from a woman under 30 with Graves' hyperthyroidism that later progressed to Graves' ophthalmopathy.

CDR3 residues: CASSFPATPYNEQFF. CDR3 DNA: TGTGCCAGCAGTTTCCCTGCGACTCCCTACAATGAGCAGTTCTTC. The chain couples TRBV27 to TRBJ2-1, with D uncertain. From germline, CDR1 is MNHEY and CDR2 SMNVEV (reference sequence). The V end lost 3 bases, the J end lost 2 bases, and 11 bases lay between the germline ends. The CDR3 has 15 amino acids.